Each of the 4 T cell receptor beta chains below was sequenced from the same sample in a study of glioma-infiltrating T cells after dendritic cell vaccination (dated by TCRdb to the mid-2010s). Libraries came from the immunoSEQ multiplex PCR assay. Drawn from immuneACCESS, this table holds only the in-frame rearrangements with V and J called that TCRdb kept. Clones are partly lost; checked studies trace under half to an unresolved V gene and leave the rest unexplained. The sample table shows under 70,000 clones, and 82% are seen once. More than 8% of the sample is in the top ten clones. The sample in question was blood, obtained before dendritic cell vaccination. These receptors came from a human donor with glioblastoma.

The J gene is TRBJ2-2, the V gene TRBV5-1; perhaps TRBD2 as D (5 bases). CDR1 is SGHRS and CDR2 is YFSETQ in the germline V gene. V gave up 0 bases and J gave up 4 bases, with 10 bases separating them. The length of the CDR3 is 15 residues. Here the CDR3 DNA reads TGCGCCAGCAGCTTGGGGCCTAGCCCCACCGGGGAGCTGTTTTTT. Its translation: CASSLGPSPTGELFF.

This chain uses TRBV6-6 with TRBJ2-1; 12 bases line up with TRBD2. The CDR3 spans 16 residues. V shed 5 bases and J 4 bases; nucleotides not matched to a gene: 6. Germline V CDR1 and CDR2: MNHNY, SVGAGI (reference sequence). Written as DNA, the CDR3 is TGTGCCAGCAGTACCCCAGGACTAGCGGGATACAATGAGCAGTTCTTC. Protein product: CASSTPGLAGYNEQFF.

CDR3 DNA: TGCGCCAGCAGTGGCGGGGGACTAGTAAACACAGATACGCAGTATTTT. Translating gives CASSGGGLVNTDTQYF. The gene calls are TRBV10-1 and TRBJ2-3; the match to TRBD2 covers 8 bases. The V segment lost 4 bases and the J segment 2 bases; nucleotides outside the gene matches: 8. CDR1 is WNHNN and CDR2 is SYGVQD in the germline V gene (reference sequence). This CDR3 comprises 16 residues.

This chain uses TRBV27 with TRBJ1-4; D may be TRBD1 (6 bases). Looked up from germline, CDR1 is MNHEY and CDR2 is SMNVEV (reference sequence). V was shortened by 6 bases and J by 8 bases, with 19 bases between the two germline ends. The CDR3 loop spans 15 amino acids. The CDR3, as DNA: TGTGCCAGCAGCGTTAGTAGGGGGGGCCGCGAAAAACTGTTTTTT. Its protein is CASSVSRGGREKLFF.